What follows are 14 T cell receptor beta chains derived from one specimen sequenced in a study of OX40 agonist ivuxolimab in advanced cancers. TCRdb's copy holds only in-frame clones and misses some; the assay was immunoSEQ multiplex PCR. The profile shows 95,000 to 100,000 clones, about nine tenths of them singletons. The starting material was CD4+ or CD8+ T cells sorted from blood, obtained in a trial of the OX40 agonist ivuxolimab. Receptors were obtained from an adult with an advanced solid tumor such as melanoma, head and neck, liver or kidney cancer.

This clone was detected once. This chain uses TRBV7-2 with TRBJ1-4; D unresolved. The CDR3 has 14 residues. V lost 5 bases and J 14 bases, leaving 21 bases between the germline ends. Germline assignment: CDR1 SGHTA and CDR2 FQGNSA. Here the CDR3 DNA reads TGTGCCAGCAGCCAAAACCCCGACTCTCCTAATCTGTTTTTT. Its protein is CASSQNPDSPNLFF.

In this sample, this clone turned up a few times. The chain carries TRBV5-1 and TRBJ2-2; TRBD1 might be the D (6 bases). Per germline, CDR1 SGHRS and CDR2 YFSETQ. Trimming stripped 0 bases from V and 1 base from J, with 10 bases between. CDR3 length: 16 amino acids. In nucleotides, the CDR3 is TGCGCCAGCAGCTTGGGTGGACAGCTGAACACCGGGGAGCTGTTTTTT. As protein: CASSLGGQLNTGELFF.

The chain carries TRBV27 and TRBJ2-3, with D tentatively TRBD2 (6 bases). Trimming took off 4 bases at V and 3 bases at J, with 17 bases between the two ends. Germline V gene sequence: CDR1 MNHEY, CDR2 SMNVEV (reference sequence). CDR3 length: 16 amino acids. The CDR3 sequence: CASSWGVGEGTDTQYF. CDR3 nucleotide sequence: TGTGCCAGCAGTTGGGGGGTGGGAGAAGGAACAGATACGCAGTATTTT.

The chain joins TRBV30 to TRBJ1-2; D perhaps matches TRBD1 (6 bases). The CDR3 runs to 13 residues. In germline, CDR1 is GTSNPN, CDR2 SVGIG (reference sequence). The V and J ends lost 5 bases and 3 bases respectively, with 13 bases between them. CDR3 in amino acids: CAWSLRGDYGYTF. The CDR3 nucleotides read TGTGCCTGGTCCCTGAGGGGGGACTATGGCTACACCTTC.

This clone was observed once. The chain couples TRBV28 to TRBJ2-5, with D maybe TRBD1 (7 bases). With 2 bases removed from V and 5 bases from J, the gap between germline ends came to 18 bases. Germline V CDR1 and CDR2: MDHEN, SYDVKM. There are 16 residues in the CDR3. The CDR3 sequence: CASSLPGGPIRETQYF. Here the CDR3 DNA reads TGTGCCAGCAGTTTACCAGGGGGGCCCATCAGGGAGACCCAGTACTTC.

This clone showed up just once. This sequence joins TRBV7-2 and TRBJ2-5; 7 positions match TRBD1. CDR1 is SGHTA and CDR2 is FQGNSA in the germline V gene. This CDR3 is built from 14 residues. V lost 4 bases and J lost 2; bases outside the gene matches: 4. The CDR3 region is CASSSGQPQETQYF. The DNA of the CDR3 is TGTGCCAGCAGCTCGGGACAGCCACAAGAGACCCAGTACTTC.

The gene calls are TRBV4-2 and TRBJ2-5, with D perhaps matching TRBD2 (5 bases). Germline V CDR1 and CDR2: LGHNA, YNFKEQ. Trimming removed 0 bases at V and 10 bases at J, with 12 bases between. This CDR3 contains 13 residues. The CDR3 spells CASSQDLNGDQYF. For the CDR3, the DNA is TGTGCCAGCAGCCAAGATTTGAACGGGGACCAGTACTTC.

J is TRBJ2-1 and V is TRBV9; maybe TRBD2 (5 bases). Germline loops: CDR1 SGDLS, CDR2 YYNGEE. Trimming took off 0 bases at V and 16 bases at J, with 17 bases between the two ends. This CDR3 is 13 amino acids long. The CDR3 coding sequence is TGTGCCAGCAGCGTAGCCGATGATGGAGGTGTTTTCTTC. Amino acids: CASSVADDGGVFF.

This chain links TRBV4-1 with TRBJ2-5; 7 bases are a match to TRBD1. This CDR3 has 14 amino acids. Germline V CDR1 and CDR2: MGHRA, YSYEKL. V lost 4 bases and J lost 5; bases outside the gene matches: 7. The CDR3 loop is CASSPQTRGETQYF. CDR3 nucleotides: TGCGCCAGCAGCCCCCAGACCAGGGGGGAGACCCAGTACTTC.

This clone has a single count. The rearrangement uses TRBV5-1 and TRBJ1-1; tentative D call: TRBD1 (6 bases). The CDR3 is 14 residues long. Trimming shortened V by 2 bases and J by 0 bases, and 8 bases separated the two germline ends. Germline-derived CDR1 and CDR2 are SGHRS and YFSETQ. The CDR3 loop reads CASSFGDMNTEAFF. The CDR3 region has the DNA TGCGCCAGCAGCTTCGGGGACATGAACACTGAAGCTTTCTTT.

CDR3 sequence reads: CASSLDFRNSPLHF. The CDR3 bases are TGCGCCAGCAGCTTGGATTTCAGGAATTCACCCCTCCACTTT. V and J are TRBV5-1 and TRBJ1-6; no clear D. Looked up from germline, CDR1 is SGHRS and CDR2 is YFSETQ. CDR3 length: 14 residues. V lost 0 bases, J lost 7 bases, and 8 bases lay in between.

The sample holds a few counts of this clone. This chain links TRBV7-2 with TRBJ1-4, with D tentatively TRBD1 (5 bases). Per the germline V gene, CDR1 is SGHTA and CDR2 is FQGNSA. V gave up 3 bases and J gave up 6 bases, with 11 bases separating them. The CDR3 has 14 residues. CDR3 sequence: CASSLVREDEKLFF. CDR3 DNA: TGTGCCAGCAGCTTGGTCAGGGAGGATGAAAAACTGTTTTTT.

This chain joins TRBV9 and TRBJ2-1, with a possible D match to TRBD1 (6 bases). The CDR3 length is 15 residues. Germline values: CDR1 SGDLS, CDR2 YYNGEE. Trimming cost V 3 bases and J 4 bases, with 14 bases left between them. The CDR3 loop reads CASSARLDSYNEQFF. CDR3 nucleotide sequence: TGTGCCAGCAGCGCCCGACTGGACAGTTACAATGAGCAGTTCTTC.

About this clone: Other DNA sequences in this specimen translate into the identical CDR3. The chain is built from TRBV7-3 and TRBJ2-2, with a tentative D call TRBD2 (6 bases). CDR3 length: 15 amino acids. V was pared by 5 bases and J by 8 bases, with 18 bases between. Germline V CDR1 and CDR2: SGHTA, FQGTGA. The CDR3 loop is CASSPGTAGTGELFF. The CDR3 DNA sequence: TGTGCCAGCAGCCCCGGGACGGCGGGGACTGGGGAGCTGTTTTTT.